Below are 14 T cell receptor beta chains sequenced from a single sample in a study of shared clonotypes between healthy human individuals. As defined, naive CD8 cells were CD45RO-negative and positively selected for CCR7, with terminally differentiated effector memory CD45RA+ cells excluded. The protocol was immunoSEQ multiplex PCR, while the TCRdb copy is restricted to in-frame clones and leaves out a portion. The sample holds about 820,000 clones; 92% are singletons and the top ten take more than 20%. The specimen was naive CD8+ T cells sorted from blood. The receptors here all came from a man younger than 45 in good health.

V and J are TRBV13 and TRBJ2-3; maybe TRBD1 (5 bases). Germline V gene sequence: CDR1 PRHDT, CDR2 FYEKMQ (reference sequence). This CDR3 contains 18 residues. V gave up 8 bases and J gave up 0 bases, with 24 bases separating them. The CDR3 DNA reads TGTGCCAGCGGCAGTCTTGCAGGGCAGGTAGGGAGCACAGATACGCAGTATTTT. It codes for CASGSLAGQVGSTDTQYF. Based on the CDR3 plus reference TRBV13 and TRBJ2-3, the full variable domain is AAGVIQSPRHLIKEKRETATLKCYPIPRHDTVYWYQQGPGQDPQFLISFYEKMQSDKGSIPDRFSAQQFSDYHSELNMSSLELGDSALYFCASGSLAGQVGSTDTQYFGPGTRLTVL.

The J gene is TRBJ2-7, the V gene TRBV27; D might be TRBD1 (6 bases). The V gene lost 5 bases and the J gene lost 2 bases, with 13 bases spanning the gap. Per germline, CDR1 MNHEY and CDR2 SMNVEV (reference sequence). This CDR3 contains 14 residues. CDR3 protein: CASSPGDMAYEQYF. Here the CDR3 DNA reads TGTGCCAGCAGTCCCGGGGACATGGCCTACGAGCAGTACTTC.

The chain is built from TRBV9 and TRBJ1-2, with D possibly being TRBD1 (6 bases). Germline values: CDR1 SGDLS, CDR2 YYNGEE. The ends were cut back, 3 bases at V and 4 bases at J, with 7 bases in the middle. CDR3 length equals 12 residues. This chain's CDR3 is CASSADSYGYTF. The CDR3 DNA is TGTGCCAGCAGCGCGGACAGCTATGGCTACACCTTC.

The chain carries TRBV27 and TRBJ2-7; D may be TRBD2 (5 bases). The germline V gene has CDR1 MNHEY and CDR2 SMNVEV (reference sequence). Trimming took 4 bases from V and 0 from J, leaving 13 bases between them. CDR3 length: 15 residues. The CDR3 nucleotides are TGTGCCAGCAGTTCGTGGGAGACCGACTCCTACGAGCAGTACTTC. This gives the protein CASSSWETDSYEQYF.

V is TRBV18 and J is TRBJ2-7; D is perhaps TRBD2 (5 bases). Germline-derived CDR1 and CDR2 are KGHSH and LQKENI. This CDR3 has 15 residues. Trimming shortened V by 8 bases and J by 0 bases, and 17 bases separated the two germline ends. This CDR3 reads CASGPSASSSYEQYF. DNA of the CDR3: TGTGCCAGCGGGCCGTCGGCTAGCAGCTCCTACGAGCAGTACTTC.

The rearrangement links TRBV25-1 to TRBJ2-2; D not resolved. The germline CDR1 and CDR2 sequences are MGHDK and SYGVNS. Deletions cut 1 base from V and 1 base from J, with 10 bases between. This CDR3 has 16 amino acids. CDR3 DNA sequence: TGTGCCAGCAGTGAATTACCCAGCCTGAACACCGGGGAGCTGTTTTTT. The encoded protein is CASSELPSLNTGELFF.

The chain combines TRBV11-2 with TRBJ2-5, with TRBD1 identical over 7 bases. CDR1 and CDR2 from the germline V gene are SGHAT and FQNNGV. CDR3 length: 17 amino acids. V lost 2 bases to trimming and J lost 3 bases; unmatched junction nucleotides: 12. The CDR3: CASSLSLTGSTEETQYF. CDR3 nucleotide sequence: TGTGCCAGCAGCTTAAGCTTGACAGGGAGTACTGAAGAGACCCAGTACTTC.

V usage is TRBV13 and J usage is TRBJ2-1, with 8 positions matching TRBD2. The CDR3 spans 14 residues. V lost 5 bases, J lost 9 bases, and 9 bases stayed unmatched. Germline CDR1 PRHDT, CDR2 FYEKMQ (reference sequence). The CDR3: CASSQRGLGFEQFF. CDR3 DNA: TGTGCCAGCAGCCAGCGGGGACTAGGGTTTGAGCAGTTCTTC.

The chain is built from TRBV4-1 and TRBJ2-1; maybe TRBD1 (7 bases). The CDR3 extends over 19 amino acids. Deletions cut 4 bases from V and 3 bases from J, with 25 bases between. Germline V CDR1 and CDR2: MGHRA, YSYEKL. This CDR3 is CASSLRFNQAGGYYNEQFF. CDR3 DNA: TGCGCCAGCAGCCTCCGATTCAACCAGGCAGGGGGGTACTACAATGAGCAGTTCTTC.

The chain couples TRBV9 to TRBJ1-2; D not certain. V was shortened by 0 bases and J by 2 bases, with 11 bases between the two germline ends. Germline-derived CDR1 and CDR2 are SGDLS and YYNGEE. There are 15 residues in the CDR3. The CDR3 reads CASSVAASSNYGYTF. CDR3 bases: TGTGCCAGCAGCGTAGCGGCCAGCTCAAACTATGGCTACACCTTC.

The V call is TRBV4-1, the J call TRBJ2-7; D call uncertain. Germline CDR1 reads MGHRA; CDR2 reads YSYEKL. Trimming shortened V by 4 bases and J by 9 bases, and 22 bases separated the two germline ends. The CDR3 is made up of 15 amino acids. CDR3 amino acids: CASSPNIRSEVGQYF. CDR3 nucleotides: TGCGCCAGCAGCCCAAATATCCGGAGTGAGGTTGGGCAGTACTTC.

J is TRBJ2-5 and V is TRBV18; 7 bases are shared with TRBD2. CDR1 KGHSH and CDR2 LQKENI come from the germline V gene. This CDR3 comprises 15 residues. Trimming took 1 base from V and 3 from J; bases not matched to a gene: 5. The CDR3 nucleotides are TGTGCCAGCTCACCACGGCGGGAGTCAGAAGAGACCCAGTACTTC. This encodes CASSPRRESEETQYF.

V and J are TRBV7-9 and TRBJ2-7; possibly TRBD2 for D (5 bases). Trimming pared 3 bases from V and 0 bases from J, leaving 12 bases between. This CDR3 has 15 residues. Germline loops: CDR1 SEHNR, CDR2 FQNEAQ (reference sequence). The CDR3 bases are TGTGCCAGCAGCTTCAATATCGGGAACTCCTACGAGCAGTACTTC. This codes for CASSFNIGNSYEQYF. Combining the CDR3 with reference TRBV7-9 and TRBJ2-7 gives the whole variable domain DTGVSQNPRHKITKRGQNVTFRCDPISEHNRLYWYRQTLGQGPEFLTYFQNEAQLEKSRLLSDRFSAERPKGSFSTLEIQRTEQGDSAMYLCASSFNIGNSYEQYFGPGTRLTVT.

This clone was seen once. The chain carries TRBV28 and TRBJ2-1, with 7 nucleotides matching TRBD2. The CDR3 has 16 amino acids. Germline V gene sequence: CDR1 MDHEN, CDR2 SYDVKM. With V trimmed by 2 bases and J by 0 bases, 4 bases remained unmatched. CDR3 DNA sequence: TGTGCCAGCAGTTTAAGGGCTAGCGGCTCCTACAATGAGCAGTTCTTC. Translation gives CASSLRASGSYNEQFF.